Shown below are 30 T cell receptor beta chains from a single sample sequenced in a study of blood T cell repertoires in COVID-19. The method was immunoSEQ multiplex PCR; TCRdb's version includes in-frame clones alone and lacks a portion of them. This sample has around 100,000 clones, with 70% to 90% found just once. Material for sequencing was peripheral blood. These receptors were collected from a woman aged 65 to 85 who had recovered from COVID-19.

The chain links TRBV7-9 to TRBJ2-7; TRBD2 matches 11 bases. J lost 5 bases, V lost 5 bases, and 2 bases had no gene match. This CDR3 has 13 amino acids. Germline CDR1 is SEHNR and CDR2 is FQNEAQ (reference sequence). The CDR3: CASSPSGGNEQYF. CDR3 DNA: TGTGCCAGCAGCCCTAGCGGGGGGAACGAGCAGTACTTC.

The chain carries TRBV30 and TRBJ2-7; possible D gene TRBD2, 5 bases. Germline V lookup: CDR1 GTSNPN, CDR2 SVGIG (reference sequence). The CDR3 contains 11 residues. V was cut by 5 bases and J by 2 bases, with 7 bases left in between. CDR3 amino acids: CAWALAYEQYF. CDR3 bases: TGTGCCTGGGCACTAGCCTACGAGCAGTACTTC.

The CDR3 is CASSVRAGDYEQYF. The CDR3 DNA reads as TGTGCCAGCAGCGTAAGGGCCGGGGACTACGAGCAGTACTTC. The gene calls are TRBV9 and TRBJ2-7, with D possibly matching TRBD2 (5 bases). V shed 1 base and J shed 3 bases, with 11 bases lying between them. Germline V gives CDR1 SGDLS, CDR2 YYNGEE. CDR3 length: 14 residues.

V is TRBV10-3 and J is TRBJ2-2; weak D call: TRBD2 (6 bases). The CDR3 covers 15 residues. Germline-derived CDR1 and CDR2 are ENHRY and SYGVKD. Trimming stripped 2 bases from V and 0 bases from J, with 7 bases between. The CDR3, as DNA: TGTGCCATCAGTGAGACGGGGGCGAACACCGGGGAGCTGTTTTTT. Its translation: CAISETGANTGELFF.

V usage is TRBV7-2 and J usage is TRBJ2-7; 12 bases match TRBD2. The V gene end was trimmed by 5 bases and the J gene end by 3 bases; junction bases not matched to a gene: 5. This CDR3 is 15 amino acids long. Looked up from germline, CDR1 is SGHTA and CDR2 is FQGNSA. The CDR3 is CASSRTSGDHYEQYF. The CDR3 DNA follows: TGTGCCAGCAGCAGGACTAGCGGGGATCACTACGAGCAGTACTTC.

The chain joins TRBV5-4 to TRBJ1-1; tentative D call: TRBD1 (5 bases). Germline V gene sequence: CDR1 SGHNT, CDR2 YYREEE (reference sequence). V was clipped by 5 bases and J by 0 bases, with 14 bases between them. The CDR3 covers 15 residues. CDR3 coding DNA: TGTGCCAGCAGGTTGAGGGGAATCATGAACACTGAAGCTTTCTTT. Translating gives CASRLRGIMNTEAFF.

The genes are TRBV18 and TRBJ1-5; D call uncertain. Trimming took off 6 bases at V and 0 bases at J, with 3 bases between the two ends. Germline-derived CDR1 and CDR2 are KGHSH and LQKENI. This CDR3 is 12 amino acids long. CDR3 nucleotides: TGTGCCAGCTCCCGTAGCAATCAGCCCCAGCATTTT. Its protein product is CASSRSNQPQHF.

The V and J genes are TRBV19 and TRBJ1-2, with 9 bases fitting TRBD1. The junction had 3 bases not matched to a gene; V was cut back by 5 bases and J by 5 bases. This CDR3 spans 13 amino acids. Germline V gene sequence: CDR1 LNHDA, CDR2 SQIVND (reference sequence). The chain's CDR3 is CASSAGQGYGYTF. In DNA, the CDR3 is TGTGCCAGTAGTGCGGGACAGGGTTATGGCTACACCTTC. Supplemented by reference TRBV19 and TRBJ1-2, the full variable domain reads DGGITQSPKYLFRKEGQNVTLSCEQNLNHDAMYWYRQDPGQGLRLIYYSQIVNDFQKGDIAEGYSVSREKKESFPLTVTSAQKNPTAFYLCASSAGQGYGYTFGSGTRLTVV.

The chain uses TRBV20-1 and TRBJ2-7, with TRBD2 identical over 7 bases. V dropped 3 bases and J dropped 5; count of bases not matched to a gene: 10. CDR1 and CDR2 from the germline V gene are DFQATT and SNEGSKA (reference sequence). The CDR3 sequence is 14 residues long. DNA of the CDR3: TGCAGTGCTAGTGGGGTCGGGGGGATCGACGAGCAGTACTTC. Amino acids: CSASGVGGIDEQYF.

The gene calls are TRBV5-1 and TRBJ2-3; 7 bases are shared with TRBD2. Trimming took 3 bases from V and 6 from J; bases not matched to a gene: 7. The CDR3 is 14 residues long. The germline gives CDR1 SGHRS, CDR2 YFSETQ. CDR3 DNA sequence: TGCGCCAGCAGCTCTCCGGGACTATGGGATACGCAGTATTTT. Protein: CASSSPGLWDTQYF.

The chain is built from TRBV28 and TRBJ2-7; possible D gene TRBD2, 6 bases. V was shortened by 6 bases and J by 0 bases, with 15 bases between the two germline ends. The CDR3 has 15 amino acids. The germline V gene encodes CDR1 MDHEN and CDR2 SYDVKM. The CDR3 loop reads CASRYRLRGSYEQYF. The CDR3 DNA sequence: TGTGCCAGCAGGTATCGACTGCGGGGCTCCTACGAGCAGTACTTC.

This clone came up once. This chain connects TRBV12-3 or TRBV12-4 to TRBJ2-2; 7 bases agree with TRBD1. The CDR3 extends over 12 amino acids. V shed 10 bases and J 6 bases; nucleotides not matched to a gene: 5. The CDR3 coding sequence is TGTGCCACCAATACAGGGGCCGGGGAGCTGTTTTTT. Protein: CATNTGAGELFF.

For the CDR3, the DNA is TGTGCCAGCAGCTCGTGGCACCAAGAGACCCAGTACTTC. It codes for CASSSWHQETQYF. The chain carries TRBV5-4 and TRBJ2-5, with unresolved D. V shed 3 bases and J shed 0 bases, with 6 bases lying between them. Germline assignment: CDR1 SGHNT and CDR2 YYREEE (reference sequence). The CDR3 has 13 amino acids.

The V gene is TRBV6-2 or TRBV6-3, the J gene TRBJ2-3; TRBD2 aligns across 8 bases. The CDR3 consists of 17 residues. Trimming cost V 5 bases and J 0 bases; bases outside gene matches: 10. Germline-derived CDR1 and CDR2 are MNHEY and SVGEGT. The CDR3 loop is CASSRELLAESTDTQYF. The CDR3 DNA follows: TGTGCCAGCAGTCGGGAGTTACTAGCGGAAAGCACAGATACGCAGTATTTT.

The V and J genes are TRBV5-4 and TRBJ2-3, with D maybe TRBD2 (6 bases). Trimming shortened V by 4 bases and J by 4 bases, and 16 bases separated the two germline ends. Germline loops: CDR1 SGHNT, CDR2 YYREEE (reference sequence). The CDR3 is made up of 15 amino acids. CDR3 region: CASSPGGEASDTQYF. The DNA of the CDR3 is TGTGCCAGCAGCCCCGGAGGGGAGGCGTCAGATACGCAGTATTTT.

This rearrangement joins TRBV4-1 to TRBJ2-4; D may be TRBD1 (6 bases). The CDR3 extends over 15 amino acids. Trimming removed 0 bases from V and 8 bases from J, with 14 bases in between. CDR1 and CDR2 from the germline V gene are MGHRA and YSYEKL. The CDR3 DNA reads TGCGCCAGCAGCCAAGAGGCTACAGGGACGGACATTCAGTACTTC. Amino acid sequence: CASSQEATGTDIQYF.

V usage is TRBV7-9 and J usage is TRBJ1-1, with 9 bases that match TRBD1. V shed 3 bases and J 6 bases; nucleotides not matched to a gene: 2. Germline-derived CDR1 and CDR2 are SEHNR and FQNEAQ (reference sequence). The CDR3 has 13 amino acids. CDR3 protein: CASSLGQGSEAFF. The CDR3 DNA sequence: TGTGCCAGCAGCTTGGGACAGGGTTCTGAAGCTTTCTTT.

The rearrangement links TRBV4-2 to TRBJ1-3, with TRBD1 matching over 8 bases. The germline V gene has CDR1 LGHNA and CDR2 YNFKEQ. The CDR3 is 18 amino acids. Losses at the gene ends were 1 base for V and 3 bases for J; bases not matched to a gene: 11. CDR3 amino acids: CASSQVSGTGFFGNTIYF. For the CDR3, the DNA is TGTGCCAGCAGCCAAGTATCCGGGACAGGATTCTTTGGAAACACCATATATTTT.

The V and J genes are TRBV7-6 and TRBJ1-2; 12 bases line up with TRBD1. J lost 8 bases, V lost 1 base, and 5 bases had no gene match. The CDR3 loop spans 15 amino acids. CDR1 and CDR2 from the germline V gene are SGHVS and FNYEAQ. CDR3 DNA: TGTGCCAGCAGCTTAGAGGGACAGGGGGCGGAGGGCTACACCTTC. This gives the protein CASSLEGQGAEGYTF.

J is TRBJ2-1 and V is TRBV30, with 9 bases aligning to TRBD2. Germline-derived CDR1 and CDR2 are GTSNPN and SVGIG (reference sequence). Trimming at V came to 2 bases and at J to 8 bases, leaving 7 bases not matched to a gene. There are 14 residues in the CDR3. The CDR3 reads CAWSSDSGGDEQFF. The CDR3 DNA reads as TGTGCCTGGAGTTCTGATAGCGGGGGAGATGAGCAGTTCTTC.

The gene calls are TRBV28 and TRBJ2-7, with 8 positions matching TRBD2. Looked up from germline, CDR1 is MDHEN and CDR2 is SYDVKM. CDR3 length: 14 residues. The V gene end was trimmed by 4 bases and the J gene end by 8 bases; junction bases not matched to a gene: 10. The CDR3 coding sequence is TGTGCCAGCAGTTCTACTAGCGGTTCTACGAAGCAGTACTTC. This codes for CASSSTSGSTKQYF. Together with reference TRBV28 and TRBJ2-7, the CDR3 gives the full variable domain: DVKVTQSSRYLVKRTGEKVFLECVQDMDHENMFWYRQDPGLGLRLIYFSYDVKMKEKGDIPEGYSVSREKKERFSLILESASTNQTSMYLCASSSTSGSTKQYFGPGTRLTVT.

This clone was recorded once. This chain connects TRBV9 to TRBJ2-7; D not resolved. Germline assignment: CDR1 SGDLS and CDR2 YYNGEE. The CDR3 spans 13 residues. Between the trimmed V and J ends, which lost 2 bases and 3 bases, there was a span of 9 bases. The CDR3 reads CASSVSVNYEQYF. CDR3 DNA: TGTGCCAGCAGCGTCAGCGTGAACTACGAGCAGTACTTC.

The chain recombines TRBV4-2 with TRBJ2-5; 11 nucleotides agree with TRBD1. With 4 bases clipped from V and 5 bases from J, the junction kept 12 bases outside the gene matches. Germline V gives CDR1 LGHNA, CDR2 YNFKEQ. The CDR3 spans 17 residues. CDR3 in DNA: TGTGCCAGCAGCCTAAGCCCGGACAGGGGGCGAGGGGAGACCCAGTACTTC. It specifies CASSLSPDRGRGETQYF.

The CDR3 DNA is TGTGCCAGCAAGGCGGGGCGCACAGATACGCAGTATTTT. As protein: CASKAGRTDTQYF. The rearrangement uses TRBV28 and TRBJ2-3; tentatively, D is TRBD2 (6 bases). V lost 7 bases, J lost 1 base, and 9 bases lay in between. This CDR3 is built from 13 residues. The germline CDR1 and CDR2 sequences are MDHEN and SYDVKM.

The CDR3 sequence: CSASPQGANYGYTF. The DNA for the CDR3 is TGCAGTGCTAGTCCGCAGGGGGCTAACTATGGCTACACCTTC. The J gene is TRBJ1-2, the V gene TRBV20-1; 7 nucleotides match TRBD1. This CDR3 comprises 14 residues. The trim removed 3 bases at V and 0 bases at J, leaving 4 bases unmatched. CDR1 is DFQATT, CDR2 SNEGSKA, per germline (reference sequence).

The chain carries TRBV5-1 and TRBJ1-6; D remains unclear. CDR3 length: 12 amino acids. Trimming removed 7 bases from V and 6 bases from J, with 8 bases in between. Germline V gene sequence: CDR1 SGHRS, CDR2 YFSETQ. The CDR3 DNA reads TGCGCCAGCCGGGAGGGTAATTCACCCCTCCACTTT. It translates to CASREGNSPLHF.

The chain has TRBV4-3 and TRBJ1-4; D call uncertain. The V end was cut by 1 base, the J end by 0 bases, with 3 bases between. Germline V CDR1 and CDR2: LGHNA, YSLEER. The CDR3 runs to 14 residues. The CDR3 sequence: CASSQVATNEKLFF. In nucleotides, the CDR3 is TGCGCCAGCAGCCAAGTCGCAACTAATGAAAAACTGTTTTTT.

This chain joins TRBV7-2 and TRBJ1-2; possible D gene TRBD1, 5 bases. V was pared by 0 bases and J by 0 bases, with 11 bases between. The CDR3 loop spans 16 amino acids. Germline V gene sequence: CDR1 SGHTA, CDR2 FQGNSA. CDR3 loop: CASSLALGTSNYGYTF. CDR3 nucleotide sequence: TGTGCCAGCAGCTTAGCGTTAGGGACTTCTAACTATGGCTACACCTTC.

The V call is TRBV28, the J call TRBJ2-7; D is undetermined. The CDR3 sequence is 14 residues long. CDR1 and CDR2 from the germline V gene are MDHEN and SYDVKM. V shed 2 bases and J shed 2 bases, with 10 bases lying between them. CDR3 sequence reads: CASSLPLAPYEQYF. Here the CDR3 DNA reads TGTGCCAGCAGTTTACCTCTGGCCCCCTACGAGCAGTACTTC.

The chain employs TRBV29-1 and TRBJ2-7; D ambiguous. CDR3 length: 11 amino acids. CDR1 SQVTM and CDR2 ANQGSEA come from the germline V gene. V shed 4 bases and J shed 1 base, with 5 bases lying between them. The CDR3 bases are TGCAGCGTTGGTCTATCCTACGAGCAGTACTTC. It translates to CSVGLSYEQYF.